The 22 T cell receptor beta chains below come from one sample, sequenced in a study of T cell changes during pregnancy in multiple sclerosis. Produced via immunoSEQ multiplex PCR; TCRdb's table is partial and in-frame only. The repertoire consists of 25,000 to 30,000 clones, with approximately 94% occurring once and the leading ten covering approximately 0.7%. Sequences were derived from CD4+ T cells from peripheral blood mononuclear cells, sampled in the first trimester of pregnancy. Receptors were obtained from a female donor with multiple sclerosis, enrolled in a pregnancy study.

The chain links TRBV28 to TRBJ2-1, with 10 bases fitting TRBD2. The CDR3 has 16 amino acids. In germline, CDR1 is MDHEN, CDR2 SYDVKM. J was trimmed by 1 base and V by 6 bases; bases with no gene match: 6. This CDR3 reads CASRSVAGGSYNEQFF. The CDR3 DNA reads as TGTGCCAGCAGATCCGTAGCGGGGGGTTCCTACAATGAGCAGTTCTTC.

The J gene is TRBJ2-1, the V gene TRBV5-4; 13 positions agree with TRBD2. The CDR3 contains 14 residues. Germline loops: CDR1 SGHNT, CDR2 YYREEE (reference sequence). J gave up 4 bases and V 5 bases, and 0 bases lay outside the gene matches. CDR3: CASRLAGGYNEQFF. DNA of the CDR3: TGTGCCAGCAGACTAGCGGGGGGGTACAATGAGCAGTTCTTC.

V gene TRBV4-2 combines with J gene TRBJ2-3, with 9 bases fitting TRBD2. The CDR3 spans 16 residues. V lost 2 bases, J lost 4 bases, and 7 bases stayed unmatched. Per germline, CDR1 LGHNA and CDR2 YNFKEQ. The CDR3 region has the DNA TGTGCCAGCAGCCAAAGGGCGGGGGGGTGGTCAGATACGCAGTATTTT. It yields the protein CASSQRAGGWSDTQYF.

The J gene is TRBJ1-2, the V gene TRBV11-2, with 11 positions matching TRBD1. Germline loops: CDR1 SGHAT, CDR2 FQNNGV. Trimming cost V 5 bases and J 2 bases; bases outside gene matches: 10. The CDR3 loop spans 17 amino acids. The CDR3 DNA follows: TGTGCCAGCAGCAGAGGACAGGGGGCGCTAGGAAACTATGGCTACACCTTC. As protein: CASSRGQGALGNYGYTF.

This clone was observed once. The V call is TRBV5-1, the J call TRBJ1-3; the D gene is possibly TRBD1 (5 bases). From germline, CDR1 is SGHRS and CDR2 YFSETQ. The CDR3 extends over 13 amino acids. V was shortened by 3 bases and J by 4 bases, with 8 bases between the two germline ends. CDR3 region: CASSSGPGNTIYF. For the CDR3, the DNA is TGCGCCAGCAGCTCAGGGCCCGGAAACACCATATATTTT.

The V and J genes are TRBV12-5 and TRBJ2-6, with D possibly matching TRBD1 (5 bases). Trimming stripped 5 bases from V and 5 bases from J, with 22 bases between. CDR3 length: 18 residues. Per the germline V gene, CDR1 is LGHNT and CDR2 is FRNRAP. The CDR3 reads CASGGSYAGQSRANVLTF. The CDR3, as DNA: TGTGCTAGTGGTGGAAGTTATGCAGGACAAAGTCGGGCCAACGTCCTGACTTTC.

This CDR3 reads CASSLTSGGRTDTQYF. As DNA, the CDR3 is TGTGCCAGCAGCTTAACTAGCGGGGGGCGCACAGATACGCAGTATTTT. V is TRBV7-2 and J is TRBJ2-3, with 12 bases aligning to TRBD2. Germline CDR1 reads SGHTA; CDR2 reads FQGNSA. Losses at the gene ends were 2 bases for V and 1 base for J; bases not matched to a gene: 1. There are 16 residues in the CDR3.

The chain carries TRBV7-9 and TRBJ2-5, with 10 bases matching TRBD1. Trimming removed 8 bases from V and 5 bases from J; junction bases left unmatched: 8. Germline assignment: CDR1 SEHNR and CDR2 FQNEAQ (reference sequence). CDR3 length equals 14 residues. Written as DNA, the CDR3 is TGTGCCAGCCCAAGACAGGGGGCACCGGAGACCCAGTACTTC. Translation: CASPRQGAPETQYF. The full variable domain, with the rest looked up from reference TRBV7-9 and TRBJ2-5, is DTGVSQNPRHKITKRGQNVTFRCDPISEHNRLYWYRQTLGQGPEFLTYFQNEAQLEKSRLLSDRFSAERPKGSFSTLEIQRTEQGDSAMYLCASPRQGAPETQYFGPGTRLLVL.

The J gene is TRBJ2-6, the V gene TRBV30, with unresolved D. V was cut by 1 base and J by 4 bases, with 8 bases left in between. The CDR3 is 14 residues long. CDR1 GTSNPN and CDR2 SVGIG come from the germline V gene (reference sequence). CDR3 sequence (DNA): TGTGCCTGGAGTGAGTGGAGCGGGGCCAACGTCCTGACTTTC. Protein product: CAWSEWSGANVLTF.

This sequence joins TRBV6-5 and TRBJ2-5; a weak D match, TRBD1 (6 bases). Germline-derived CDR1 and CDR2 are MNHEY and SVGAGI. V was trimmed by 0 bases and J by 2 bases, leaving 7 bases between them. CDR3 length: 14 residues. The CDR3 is CASSYSGAQETQYF. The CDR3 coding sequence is TGTGCCAGCAGTTACTCGGGGGCTCAAGAGACCCAGTACTTC.

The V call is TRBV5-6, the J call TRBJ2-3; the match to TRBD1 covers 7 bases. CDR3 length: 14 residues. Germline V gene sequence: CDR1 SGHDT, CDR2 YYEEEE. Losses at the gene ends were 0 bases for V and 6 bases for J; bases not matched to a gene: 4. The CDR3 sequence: CASSLGPTGDTQYF. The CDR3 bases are TGTGCCAGCAGCTTGGGGCCGACAGGGGATACGCAGTATTTT.

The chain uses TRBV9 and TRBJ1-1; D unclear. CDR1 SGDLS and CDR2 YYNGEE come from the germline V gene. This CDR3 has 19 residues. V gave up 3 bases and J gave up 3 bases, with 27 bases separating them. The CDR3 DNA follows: TGTGCCAGCAGCGCCGAGGACCTTCGTGGGGAAGGGAGGGACACTGAAGCTTTCTTT. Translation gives CASSAEDLRGEGRDTEAFF.

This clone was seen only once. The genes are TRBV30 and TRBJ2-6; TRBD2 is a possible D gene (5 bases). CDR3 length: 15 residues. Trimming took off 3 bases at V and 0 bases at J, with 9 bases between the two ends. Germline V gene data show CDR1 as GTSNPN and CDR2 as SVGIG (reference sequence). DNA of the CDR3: TGTGCCTGGAGCCCGGGGATCTCTGGGGCCAACGTCCTGACTTTC. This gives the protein CAWSPGISGANVLTF. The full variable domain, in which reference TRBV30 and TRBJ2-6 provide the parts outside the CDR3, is SQTIHQWPATLVQPVGSPLSLECTVEGTSNPNLYWYRQAAGRGLQLLFYSVGIGQISSEVPQNLSASRPQDRQFILSSKKLLLSDSGFYLCAWSPGISGANVLTFGAGSRLTVL.

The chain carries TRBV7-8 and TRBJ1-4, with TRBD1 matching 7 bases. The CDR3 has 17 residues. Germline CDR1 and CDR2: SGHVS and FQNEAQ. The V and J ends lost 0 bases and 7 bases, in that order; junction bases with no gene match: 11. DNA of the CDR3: TGTGCCAGCAGCTTAGCGCGGGTCTGGCAGGGGGGTGAAAAACTGTTTTTT. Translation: CASSLARVWQGGEKLFF. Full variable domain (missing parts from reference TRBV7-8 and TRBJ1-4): GAGVSQSPRYKVAKRGQDVALRCDPISGHVSLFWYQQALGQGPEFLTYFQNEAQLDKSGLPSDRFFAERPEGSVSTLKIQRTQQEDSAVYLCASSLARVWQGGEKLFFGSGTQLSVL.

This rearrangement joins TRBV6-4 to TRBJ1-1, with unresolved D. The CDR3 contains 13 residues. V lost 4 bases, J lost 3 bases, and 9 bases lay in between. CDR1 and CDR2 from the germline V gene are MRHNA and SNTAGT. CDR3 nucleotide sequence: TGTGCCAGCAGTGTCCGGGATGACACTGAAGCTTTCTTT. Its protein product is CASSVRDDTEAFF.

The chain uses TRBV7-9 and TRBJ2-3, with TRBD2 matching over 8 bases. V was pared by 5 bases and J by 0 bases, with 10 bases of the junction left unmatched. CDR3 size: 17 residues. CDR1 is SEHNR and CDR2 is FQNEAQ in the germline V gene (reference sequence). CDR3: CASSRHSGAPSTDTQYF. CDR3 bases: TGTGCCAGCAGCCGCCATAGCGGGGCGCCGAGCACAGATACGCAGTATTTT. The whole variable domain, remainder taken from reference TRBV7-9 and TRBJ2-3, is DTGVSQNPRHKITKRGQNVTFRCDPISEHNRLYWYRQTLGQGPEFLTYFQNEAQLEKSRLLSDRFSAERPKGSFSTLEIQRTEQGDSAMYLCASSRHSGAPSTDTQYFGPGTRLTVL.

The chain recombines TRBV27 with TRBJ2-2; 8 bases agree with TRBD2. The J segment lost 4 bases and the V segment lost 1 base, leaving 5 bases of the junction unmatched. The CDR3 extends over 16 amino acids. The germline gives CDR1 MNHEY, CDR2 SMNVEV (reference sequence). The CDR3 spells CASSLYGGATTGELFF. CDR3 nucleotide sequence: TGTGCCAGCAGTTTATACGGGGGGGCCACCACCGGGGAGCTGTTTTTT.

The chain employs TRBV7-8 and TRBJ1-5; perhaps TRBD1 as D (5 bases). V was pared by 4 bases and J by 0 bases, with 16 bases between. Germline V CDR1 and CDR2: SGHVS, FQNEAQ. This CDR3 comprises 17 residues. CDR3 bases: TGTGCCAGCAGCTCGGGCCGGGACTCCTATAGCAATCAGCCCCAGCATTTT. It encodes CASSSGRDSYSNQPQHF.

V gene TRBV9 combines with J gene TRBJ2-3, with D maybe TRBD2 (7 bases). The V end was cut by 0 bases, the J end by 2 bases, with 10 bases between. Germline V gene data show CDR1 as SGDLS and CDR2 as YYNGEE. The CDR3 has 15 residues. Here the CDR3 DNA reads TGTGCCAGCAGCGTAGGCGGGGGCTTCACAGATACGCAGTATTTT. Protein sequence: CASSVGGGFTDTQYF.

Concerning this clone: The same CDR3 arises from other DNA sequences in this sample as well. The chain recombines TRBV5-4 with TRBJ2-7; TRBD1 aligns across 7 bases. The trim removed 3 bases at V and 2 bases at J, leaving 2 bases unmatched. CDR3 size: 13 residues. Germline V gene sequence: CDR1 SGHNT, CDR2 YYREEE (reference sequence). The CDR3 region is CASSSGGPYEQYF. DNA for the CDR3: TGTGCCAGCAGCTCAGGGGGACCCTACGAGCAGTACTTC. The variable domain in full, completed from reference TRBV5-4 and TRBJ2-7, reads ETGVTQSPTHLIKTRGQQVTLRCSSQSGHNTVSWYQQALGQGPQFIFQYYREEENGRGNFPPRFSGLQFPNYSSELNVNALELDDSALYLCASSSGGPYEQYFGPGTRLTVT.

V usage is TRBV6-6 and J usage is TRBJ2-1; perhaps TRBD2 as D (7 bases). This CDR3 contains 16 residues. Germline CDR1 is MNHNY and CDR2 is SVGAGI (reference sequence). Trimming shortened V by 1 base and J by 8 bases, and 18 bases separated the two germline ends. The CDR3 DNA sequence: TGTGCCAGCAGTTACTTCGGCAGGGGAGGGAGGGATGAGCAGTTCTTC. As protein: CASSYFGRGGRDEQFF.

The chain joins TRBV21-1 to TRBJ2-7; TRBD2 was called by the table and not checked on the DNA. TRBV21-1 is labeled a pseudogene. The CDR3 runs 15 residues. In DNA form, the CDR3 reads TGTGCCAGCAGCAAACGTGCGGGGGGGCTTTACGAGCAGTACTTC. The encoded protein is CASSKRAGGLYEQYF.